These 30 T cell receptor beta chains were all obtained from the same sample, sequenced in a study of T cells after yellow fever vaccination. TCRdb reprocessed the 5' RACE reads with MiXCR, giving one entry per CDR3 protein. The sample has about 310,000 distinct CDR3 sequences, 3.6% seen once. Sequencing was performed on PBMCs, taken on the day of the yellow fever booster vaccination. The receptors originated from a young man who received the YFV17D yellow fever vaccine.

This clonotype was seen a handful of times. The chain employs TRBV12-3 or TRBV12-4 and TRBJ2-7, with D perhaps given as TRBD1 or TRBD2 (6 bases each). Trimming removed 6 bases from V and 3 bases from J, with 18 bases in between. The CDR3 runs 15 residues. The CDR3 DNA is TGTGCCAGCAGACCCCTAGGGGGAGGCGACTACGAGCAGTACTTC. It codes for CASRPLGGGDYEQYF.

The chain employs TRBV4-3 and TRBJ2-2; unclear D gene. The germline CDR1 and CDR2 sequences are LGHNA and YSLEER. Trimming took off 0 bases at V and 7 bases at J, with 6 bases between the two ends. The CDR3 has 13 amino acids. The chain's CDR3 is CASSQDRFGELFF. CDR3 bases: TGCGCCAGCAGCCAAGATCGGTTCGGGGAGCTGTTTTTT.

Many counts were recorded for this clonotype. V is TRBV6-5 and J is TRBJ2-6; tentative D call: TRBD1 (5 bases). Germline V gives CDR1 MNHEY, CDR2 SVGAGI. The CDR3 is 16 amino acids. Trimming pared 2 bases from V and 4 bases from J, leaving 12 bases between. As DNA, the CDR3 is TGTGCCAGCAGTTACCCTTCGACAGACGGGGCCAACGTCCTGACTTTC. It yields the protein CASSYPSTDGANVLTF.

This clonotype was counted at least ten times. The CDR3, as DNA: TGTGCCAGCAGTCCCTTAGCGGAGACCCAGTACTTC. Amino acids: CASSPLAETQYF. The chain links TRBV12-3 or TRBV12-4 to TRBJ2-5, with a weak D call TRBD2 (5 bases). The CDR3 is made up of 12 amino acids. The V and J ends lost 5 bases and 5 bases respectively, with 9 bases between them.

This clonotype was counted many times. This sequence joins TRBV4-2 and TRBJ2-5, with TRBD1 matching 7 bases. Unmatched junction bases numbered 8, after V lost 4 bases and J lost 0 bases. Per germline, CDR1 LGHNA and CDR2 YNFKEQ. CDR3 length: 16 residues. CDR3 loop: CASSPTPGTDQETQYF. Here the CDR3 DNA reads TGTGCCAGCAGCCCCACGCCCGGGACAGACCAAGAGACCCAGTACTTC.

The chain joins TRBV25-1 to TRBJ1-5, with D unresolved. Per the germline V gene, CDR1 is MGHDK and CDR2 is SYGVNS. Trimming stripped 1 base from V and 0 bases from J, with 4 bases between. The CDR3 covers 14 residues. CDR3: CASSEWVSNQPQHF. For the CDR3, the DNA is TGTGCCAGCAGTGAATGGGTTAGCAATCAGCCCCAGCATTTT.

This clonotype has ten or more counts. This chain connects TRBV5-1 to TRBJ1-3; no clear D gene. V was pared by 4 bases and J by 0 bases, with 11 bases between. The CDR3 has 15 amino acids. The V gene's germline CDR1 is SGHRS and CDR2 YFSETQ. The CDR3 protein is CASSLDGSSGNTIYF. The CDR3 DNA reads as TGCGCCAGCAGCCTGGACGGCTCCTCTGGAAACACCATATATTTT. The full variable domain, in which reference TRBV5-1 and TRBJ1-3 provide the parts outside the CDR3, is KAGVTQTPRYLIKTRGQQVTLSCSPISGHRSVSWYQQTPGQGLQFLFEYFSETQRNKGNFPGRFSGRQFSNSRSEMNVSTLELGDSALYLCASSLDGSSGNTIYFGEGSWLTVV.

In its sample, this clonotype was seen a few times. This chain joins TRBV12-3 or TRBV12-4 and TRBJ2-5; 7 bases align to TRBD2. After removal of 1 base from V and 2 bases from J, the junction contained 7 bases not matched to a gene. The CDR3 has 16 residues. The CDR3 nucleotides read TGTGCCAGCAGTTTAGTTTTGGGCGGGGGACAAGAGACCCAGTACTTC. It encodes CASSLVLGGGQETQYF.

This clonotype was observed a few times. The rearrangement links TRBV4-1 to TRBJ2-1; 10 nucleotides match TRBD2. The junction had 10 bases not matched to a gene; V was cut back by 1 base and J by 10 bases. CDR1 is MGHRA, CDR2 YSYEKL, per germline. CDR3 length equals 16 residues. CDR3 coding DNA: TGCGCCAGCAGCCAAGGCCTAGCGGGGGCTTTGGGGGAGCAGTTCTTC. This gives the protein CASSQGLAGALGEQFF.

The rearrangement links TRBV5-1 to TRBJ2-4; D is ambiguous. V was trimmed by 0 bases and J by 0 bases, leaving 13 bases between them. The CDR3 is 17 amino acids. Germline CDR1 SGHRS, CDR2 YFSETQ. CDR3 sequence (DNA): TGCGCCAGCAGCTTGGCTCAGCAAACTCTAGCCAAAAACATTCAGTACTTC. Protein sequence: CASSLAQQTLAKNIQYF.

This clonotype was observed many times. Written as DNA, the CDR3 is TGCGCCAGCGGCCTAGGGATGGACGAGCAGTACTTC. This gives the protein CASGLGMDEQYF. The rearrangement joins TRBV5-1 to TRBJ2-7, with unresolved D. This CDR3 region has 12 residues. The V and J ends lost 7 bases and 5 bases respectively, with 13 bases between them. Per germline, CDR1 SGHRS and CDR2 YFSETQ.

The chain uses TRBV20-1 and TRBJ2-7; perhaps TRBD2 as D (5 bases). V gave up 2 bases and J gave up 0 bases, with 8 bases separating them. Germline V gives CDR1 DFQATT, CDR2 SNEGSKA (reference sequence). There are 13 residues in the CDR3. As DNA, the CDR3 is TGCAGTGCTAGATCGGGAATCTCCTACGAGCAGTACTTC. This encodes CSARSGISYEQYF.

The CDR3 region is CASSRGVSAHEQYV. The CDR3 coding sequence is TGTGCCAGCAGCCGTGGGGTGTCAGCCCACGAGCAGTACGTC. The V and J genes are TRBV12-3 or TRBV12-4 and TRBJ2-7; the D is unclear. This CDR3 comprises 14 residues. The ends were cut back, 6 bases at V and 5 bases at J, with 17 bases in the middle.

There are many counts of this clonotype. The gene calls are TRBV7-2 and TRBJ2-1; the match to TRBD1 covers 7 bases. Trimming removed 4 bases from V and 1 base from J; junction bases left unmatched: 7. The CDR3 sequence is 16 residues long. CDR1 and CDR2 from the germline V gene are SGHTA and FQGNSA. In nucleotides, the CDR3 is TGTGCCAGCAGCTCCCCGGACAGGCCTTCCTACAATGAGCAGTTCTTC. This codes for CASSSPDRPSYNEQFF.

This clonotype was recorded many times. The chain carries TRBV3-1 and TRBJ2-5, with D unclear. Germline V lookup: CDR1 LGHDT, CDR2 YNNKEL (reference sequence). Trimming stripped 3 bases from V and 4 bases from J, with 18 bases between. The CDR3 is made up of 16 amino acids. The CDR3 is CASSHKGGWATETQYF. As DNA, the CDR3 is TGTGCCAGCAGCCACAAAGGCGGCTGGGCAACAGAGACCCAGTACTTC.

This clonotype was observed a few times. The chain is built from TRBV12-3 or TRBV12-4 and TRBJ2-1; D is perhaps TRBD1 or TRBD2 (5 bases each). This CDR3 contains 14 residues. The germline V and J ends were trimmed by 3 bases and 5 bases, with 11 bases remaining between them. The DNA of the CDR3 is TGTGCCAGCAGTTTCCGGGGCCGCAACAATGAGCAGTTCTTC. It yields the protein CASSFRGRNNEQFF.

This clonotype has ten or more counts. This chain uses TRBV7-9 with TRBJ2-3; a possible D gene is TRBD2 (6 bases). CDR3 length equals 14 residues. Germline CDR1 is SEHNR and CDR2 is FQNEAQ (reference sequence). V dropped 3 bases and J dropped 1 base, with 8 bases sitting between them. Here the CDR3 DNA reads TGTGCCAGCAGCTTTGGAGGGGGCACAGATACGCAGTATTTT. Its protein product is CASSFGGGTDTQYF.

This clonotype came up many times. The genes are TRBV10-2 and TRBJ2-5; 9 bases match TRBD1. Trimming at V came to 6 bases and at J to 5 bases, leaving 4 bases not matched to a gene. The length of the CDR3 is 13 residues. Germline-derived CDR1 and CDR2 are WSHSY and SAAADI. The CDR3: CASRTGGYETQYF. The CDR3 DNA reads TGCGCCAGCAGGACAGGGGGTTATGAGACCCAGTACTTC.

The chain carries TRBV7-2 and TRBJ1-3; no definite D call. The CDR3 contains 13 residues. The ends were cut back, 5 bases at V and 1 base at J, with 6 bases in the middle. From germline, CDR1 is SGHTA and CDR2 FQGNSA. CDR3 residues: CASSPFSGNTIYF. The CDR3 bases are TGTGCCAGCAGCCCATTTTCTGGAAACACCATATATTTT.

The J gene is TRBJ2-7, the V gene TRBV12-3 or TRBV12-4; D is unclear. CDR3 length: 12 amino acids. Trimming took 6 bases from V and 1 from J, leaving 7 bases between them. CDR3 protein: CASSPTSYEQYF. CDR3 coding DNA: TGTGCCAGCAGCCCGACTTCCTACGAGCAGTACTTC.

The gene calls are TRBV7-9 and TRBJ1-1; 8 nucleotides agree with TRBD1. This CDR3 spans 16 amino acids. The J segment lost 5 bases and the V segment lost 0 bases, leaving 8 bases of the junction unmatched. From germline, CDR1 is SEHNR and CDR2 FQNEAQ (reference sequence). The CDR3 is CASSLAATGAWTEAFF. CDR3 nucleotides: TGTGCCAGCAGCTTAGCGGCGACAGGGGCCTGGACTGAAGCTTTCTTT.

This clonotype was seen only a few times. This chain joins TRBV4-1 and TRBJ1-5; TRBD1 is a possible D gene (6 bases). The V end was cut by 1 base, the J end by 3 bases, with 7 bases between. The CDR3 runs to 14 residues. Per germline, CDR1 MGHRA and CDR2 YSYEKL. The CDR3 bases are TGCGCCAGCAGCCAAGGACAGGACAATCAGCCCCAGCATTTT. It encodes CASSQGQDNQPQHF.

This clonotype has just a few counts. The genes are TRBV27 and TRBJ1-4; TRBD1 agrees at 8 bases. The CDR3 totals 14 residues. The germline V gene encodes CDR1 MNHEY and CDR2 SMNVEV (reference sequence). J lost 8 bases, V lost 4 bases, and 6 bases had no gene match. The CDR3 is CASSYDRGGEKLFF. The CDR3 DNA follows: TGTGCCAGCAGTTACGACAGGGGTGGCGAAAAACTGTTTTTT.

The chain recombines TRBV6-5 with TRBJ1-3, with TRBD1 as a possible D gene (5 bases). The CDR3 length is 14 residues. Germline CDR1 MNHEY, CDR2 SVGAGI. Trimming took off 6 bases at V and 4 bases at J, with 13 bases between the two ends. CDR3 sequence (DNA): TGTGCCAGCAGGACTCCAGGGTCCGGAAACACCATATATTTT. This encodes CASRTPGSGNTIYF.

In its sample, this clonotype was seen many times. The V and J genes are TRBV7-2 and TRBJ2-2; D not resolved. Germline CDR1 SGHTA, CDR2 FQGNSA. Trimming removed 5 bases at V and 2 bases at J, with 15 bases between. The CDR3 is 16 amino acids. CDR3 bases: TGTGCCAGCAGCCCCCGCCAGGTGTATAACACCGGGGAGCTGTTTTTT. Residues: CASSPRQVYNTGELFF.

The rearrangement links TRBV7-6 to TRBJ2-1, with 10 bases that match TRBD2. Unmatched junction bases numbered 6, after V lost 4 bases and J lost 6 bases. This CDR3 region has 15 residues. Germline CDR1 and CDR2: SGHVS and FNYEAQ. CDR3 sequence: CASSWRLAGTNEQFF. In DNA, the CDR3 is TGTGCCAGCAGCTGGCGACTAGCGGGTACCAATGAGCAGTTCTTC.

This clonotype was observed a single time. This chain links TRBV2 with TRBJ1-5; D call uncertain. V dropped 3 bases and J dropped 4 bases, with 4 bases sitting between them. The CDR3 length is 12 residues. Germline assignment: CDR1 SNHLY and CDR2 FYNNEI. The DNA of the CDR3 is TGTGCCAGCAGTGAGGGGAATCAGCCCCAGCATTTT. Translation: CASSEGNQPQHF. Looking up the rest from reference TRBV2 and TRBJ1-5 gives the full variable domain: EPEVTQTPSHQVTQMGQEVILRCVPISNHLYFYWYRQILGQKVEFLVSFYNNEISEKSEIFDDQFSVERPDGSNFTLKIRSTKLEDSAMYFCASSEGNQPQHFGDGTRLSIL.

This clonotype was seen at least ten times. The genes are TRBV20-1 and TRBJ2-2; 11 nucleotides line up with TRBD2. The germline V gene has CDR1 DFQATT and CDR2 SNEGSKA (reference sequence). This CDR3 comprises 16 residues. Losses at the gene ends were 2 bases for V and 1 base for J; bases not matched to a gene: 3. The CDR3 DNA is TGCAGTGCTAGAACTAGCGGGGGTGTGAACACCGGGGAGCTGTTTTTT. As protein: CSARTSGGVNTGELFF.

At least ten counts were recorded for this clonotype. The rearrangement joins TRBV5-1 to TRBJ1-2; no firm D call. Germline CDR1 reads SGHRS; CDR2 reads YFSETQ. The CDR3 contains 15 residues. V lost 4 bases to trimming and J lost 0 bases, with 13 bases between them. Here the CDR3 DNA reads TGCGCCAGCAGCGAGGAGGGTACAGCTAACTATGGCTACACCTTC. Encoded protein: CASSEEGTANYGYTF.

This clonotype was found many times. The chain combines TRBV14 with TRBJ1-1; TRBD1 matches 8 bases. Germline V gene lookup returns CDR1 SGHDN and CDR2 FVKESK. J gave up 7 bases and V 0 bases, and 1 base lay outside the gene matches. The CDR3 has 13 residues. The CDR3 bases are TGTGCCAGCAGCCAAGACAGGGGGCTTGAAGCTTTCTTT. The encoded protein is CASSQDRGLEAFF.